The rows below give T cell receptor beta chains drawn from one sample of a study of T cell responses to AZD1222 COVID-19 vaccine. Data came from immunoSEQ multiplex PCR; TCRdb stores just in-frame clones and leaves some out. The repertoire consists of about 180,000 clones, with about 93% occurring once and the leading ten covering under 1.1%. This specimen was peripheral blood, taken 28 days after the second dose of the MenACWY control vaccine. The receptors derive from an adult who received the MenACWY meningococcal vaccine as a control. Both conserved end residues are part of each CDR3. Fields, in order: CDR3 length, J gene, V gene, CDR3 protein.

14	TRBJ1-1	TRBV6-5	CASSYDPEVTEAFF
10	TRBJ2-7	TRBV20-1	CSAGTFEQYF
13	TRBJ1-1	TRBV6-6	CASSPDRQTEAFF
18	TRBJ2-1	TRBV6-2/TRBV6-3	CASSYARLAGGFLNEQFF
15	TRBJ1-2	TRBV7-2	CASSLGGALGYGYTF
12	TRBJ1-1	TRBV5-6	CASSLLNTEAFF
13	TRBJ1-2	TRBV10-3	CAIRATGSDGYTF
12	TRBJ1-3	TRBV12-3/TRBV12-4	CATGGAGNTIYF
12	TRBJ1-5	TRBV12-3/TRBV12-4	CASSFQVSPQHF
14	TRBJ2-7	TRBV6-6	CASSGLADSYEQYF
11	TRBJ2-3	TRBV2	CASSVLDTQYF
15	TRBJ1-1	TRBV10-3	CAPRCRGAGNTEAFF
17	TRBJ1-4	TRBV18	CASSPRQGSATNEKLFF
13	TRBJ1-4	TRBV27	CASSLRGREKLFF